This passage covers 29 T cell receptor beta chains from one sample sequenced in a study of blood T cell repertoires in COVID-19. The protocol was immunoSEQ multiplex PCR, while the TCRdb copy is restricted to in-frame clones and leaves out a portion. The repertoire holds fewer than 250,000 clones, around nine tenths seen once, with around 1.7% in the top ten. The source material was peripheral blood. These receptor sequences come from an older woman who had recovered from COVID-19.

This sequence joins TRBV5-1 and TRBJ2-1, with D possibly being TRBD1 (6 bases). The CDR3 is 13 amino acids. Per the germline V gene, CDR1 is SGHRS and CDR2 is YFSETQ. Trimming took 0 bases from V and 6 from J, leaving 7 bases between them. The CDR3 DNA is TGCGCCAGCAGCTTGGGACAGGTCAATGAGCAGTTCTTC. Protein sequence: CASSLGQVNEQFF.

CDR3 region: CASSYDRGLGEKLFF. The CDR3 DNA reads TGCGCCAGCAGCTACGACAGGGGGCTTGGGGAAAAACTGTTTTTT. V usage is TRBV5-1 and J usage is TRBJ1-4, with TRBD1 matching over 10 bases. With V trimmed by 3 bases and J by 8 bases, 7 bases remained unmatched. This CDR3 spans 15 amino acids. The germline V gene has CDR1 SGHRS and CDR2 YFSETQ.

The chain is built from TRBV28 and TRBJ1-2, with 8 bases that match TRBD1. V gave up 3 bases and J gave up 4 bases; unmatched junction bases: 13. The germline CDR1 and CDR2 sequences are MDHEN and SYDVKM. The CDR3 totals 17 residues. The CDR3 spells CASSFLARTGKFYGYTF. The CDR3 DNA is TGTGCCAGCAGTTTTCTCGCCCGGACAGGGAAATTCTATGGCTACACCTTC.

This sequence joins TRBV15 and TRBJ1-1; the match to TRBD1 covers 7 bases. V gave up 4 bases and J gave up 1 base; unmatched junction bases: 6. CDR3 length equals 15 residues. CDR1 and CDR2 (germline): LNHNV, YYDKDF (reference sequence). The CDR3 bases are TGTGCCACCAGCACGCCTCGGACAGGGAACACTGAAGCTTTCTTT. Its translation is CATSTPRTGNTEAFF.

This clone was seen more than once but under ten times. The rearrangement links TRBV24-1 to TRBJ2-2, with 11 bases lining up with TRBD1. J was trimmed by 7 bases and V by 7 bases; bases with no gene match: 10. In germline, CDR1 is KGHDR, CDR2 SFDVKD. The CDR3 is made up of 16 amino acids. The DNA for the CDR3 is TGTGCCACCAGCGCCATGGACAGGGGGCGATTCGGGGAGCTGTTTTTT. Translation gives CATSAMDRGRFGELFF.

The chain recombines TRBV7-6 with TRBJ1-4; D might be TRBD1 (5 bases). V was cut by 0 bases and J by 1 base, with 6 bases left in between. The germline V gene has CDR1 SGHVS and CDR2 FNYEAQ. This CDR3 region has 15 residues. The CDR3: CASSLAGGTNEKLFF. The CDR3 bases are TGTGCCAGCAGCTTAGCGGGGGGAACTAATGAAAAACTGTTTTTT.

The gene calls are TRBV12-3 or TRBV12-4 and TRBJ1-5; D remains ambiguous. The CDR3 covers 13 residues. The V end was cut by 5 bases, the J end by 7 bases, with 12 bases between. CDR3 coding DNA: TGTGCCAGCAGTACCCCCGGGTGGCAGCCCCAGCATTTT. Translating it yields CASSTPGWQPQHF.

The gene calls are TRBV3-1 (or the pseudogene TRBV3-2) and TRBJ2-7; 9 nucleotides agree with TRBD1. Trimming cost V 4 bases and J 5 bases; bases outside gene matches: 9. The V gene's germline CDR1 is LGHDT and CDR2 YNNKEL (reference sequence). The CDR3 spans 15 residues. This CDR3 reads CASSPPGQGLDEQYF. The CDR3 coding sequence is TGTGCCAGCAGCCCCCCGGGACAGGGCCTCGACGAGCAGTACTTC.

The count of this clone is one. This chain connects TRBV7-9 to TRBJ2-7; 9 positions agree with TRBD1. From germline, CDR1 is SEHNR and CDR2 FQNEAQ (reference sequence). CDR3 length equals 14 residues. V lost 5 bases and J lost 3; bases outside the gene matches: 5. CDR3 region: CASSKVDRGYEQYF. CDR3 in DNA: TGTGCCAGCAGCAAAGTGGACAGGGGCTACGAGCAGTACTTC.

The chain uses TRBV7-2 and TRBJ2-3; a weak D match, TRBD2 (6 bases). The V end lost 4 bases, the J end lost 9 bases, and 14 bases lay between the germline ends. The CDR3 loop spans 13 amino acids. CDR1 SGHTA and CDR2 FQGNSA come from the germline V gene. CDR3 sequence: CASSYGVGGTQYF. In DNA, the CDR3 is TGTGCCAGCAGCTATGGGGTCGGGGGAACGCAGTATTTT.

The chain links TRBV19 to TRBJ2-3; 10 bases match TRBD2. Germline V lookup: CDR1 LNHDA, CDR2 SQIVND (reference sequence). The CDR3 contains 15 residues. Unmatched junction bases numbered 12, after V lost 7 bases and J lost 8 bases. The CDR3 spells CASTTSGAGGFTQYF. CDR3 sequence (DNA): TGTGCCAGTACCACTAGCGGGGCCGGGGGGTTTACGCAGTATTTT.

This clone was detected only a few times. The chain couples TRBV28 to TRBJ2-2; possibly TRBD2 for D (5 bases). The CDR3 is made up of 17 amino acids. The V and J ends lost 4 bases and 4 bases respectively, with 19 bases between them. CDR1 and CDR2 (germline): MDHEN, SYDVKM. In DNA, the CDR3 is TGTGCCAGCAGTTCAGTCAGTCAGCGGCACCTCACCGGGGAGCTGTTTTTT. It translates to CASSSVSQRHLTGELFF.

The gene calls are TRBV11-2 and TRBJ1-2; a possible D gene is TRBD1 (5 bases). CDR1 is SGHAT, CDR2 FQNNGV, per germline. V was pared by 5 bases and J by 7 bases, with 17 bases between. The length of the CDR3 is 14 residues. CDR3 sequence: CASSLGGSRAGYTF. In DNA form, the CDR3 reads TGTGCCAGCAGCCTCGGGGGGAGCAGGGCTGGCTACACCTTC.

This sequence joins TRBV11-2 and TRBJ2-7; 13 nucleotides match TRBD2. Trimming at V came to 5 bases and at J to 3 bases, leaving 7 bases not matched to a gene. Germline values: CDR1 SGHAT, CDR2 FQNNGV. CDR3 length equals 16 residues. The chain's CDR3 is CASSLRTSGGHYEQYF. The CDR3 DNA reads TGTGCCAGCAGCCTTCGGACTAGCGGGGGCCACTACGAGCAGTACTTC.

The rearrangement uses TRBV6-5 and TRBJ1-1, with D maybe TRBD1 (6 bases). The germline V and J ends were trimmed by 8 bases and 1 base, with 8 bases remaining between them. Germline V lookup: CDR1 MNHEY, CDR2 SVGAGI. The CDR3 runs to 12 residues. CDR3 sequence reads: CASRRGNTEAFF. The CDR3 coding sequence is TGTGCCAGCCGCAGGGGGAACACTGAAGCTTTCTTT.

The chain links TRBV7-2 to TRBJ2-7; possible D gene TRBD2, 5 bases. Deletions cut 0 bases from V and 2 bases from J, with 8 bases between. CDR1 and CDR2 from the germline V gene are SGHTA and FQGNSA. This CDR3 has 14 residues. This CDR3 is CASSLAKGAYEQYF. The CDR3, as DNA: TGTGCCAGCAGCTTAGCGAAGGGAGCCTACGAGCAGTACTTC.

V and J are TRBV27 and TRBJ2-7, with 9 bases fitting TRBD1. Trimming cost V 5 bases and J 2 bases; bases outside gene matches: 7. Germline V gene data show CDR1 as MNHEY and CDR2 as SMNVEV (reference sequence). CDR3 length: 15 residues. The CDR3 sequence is CASSAWGQGPYEQYF. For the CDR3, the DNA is TGTGCCAGCAGTGCCTGGGGACAGGGACCCTACGAGCAGTACTTC.

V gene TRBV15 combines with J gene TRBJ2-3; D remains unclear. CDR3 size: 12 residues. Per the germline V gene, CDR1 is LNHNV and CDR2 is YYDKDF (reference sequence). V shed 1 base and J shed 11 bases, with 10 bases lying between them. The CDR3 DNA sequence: TGTGCCACCAGCAGAGCTGGGCCAAGGCAGTATTTT. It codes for CATSRAGPRQYF.

CDR3: CASSGRTGRMLNEQFF. In DNA, the CDR3 is TGTGCCAGCAGCGGCCGGACAGGGAGGATGTTAAATGAGCAGTTCTTC. This chain uses TRBV11-2 with TRBJ2-1, with 8 bases lining up with TRBD1. V was pared by 5 bases and J by 7 bases, with 13 bases of the junction left unmatched. The length of the CDR3 is 16 residues. Germline V CDR1 and CDR2: SGHAT, FQNNGV.

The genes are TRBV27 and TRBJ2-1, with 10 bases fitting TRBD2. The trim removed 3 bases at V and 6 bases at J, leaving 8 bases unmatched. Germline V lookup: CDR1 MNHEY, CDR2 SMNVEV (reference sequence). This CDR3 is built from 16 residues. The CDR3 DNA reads TGTGCCAGCAGTTTGAAAGGGCTAGCGGGGGTCAATGAGCAGTTCTTC. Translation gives CASSLKGLAGVNEQFF.

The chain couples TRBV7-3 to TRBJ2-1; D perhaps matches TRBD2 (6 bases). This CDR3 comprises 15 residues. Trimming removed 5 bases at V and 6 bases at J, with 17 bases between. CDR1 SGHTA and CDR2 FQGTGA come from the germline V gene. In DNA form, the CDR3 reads TGTGCCAGCAGCCCGGAGGGACTGGGGTTCAATGAGCAGTTCTTC. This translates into CASSPEGLGFNEQFF.

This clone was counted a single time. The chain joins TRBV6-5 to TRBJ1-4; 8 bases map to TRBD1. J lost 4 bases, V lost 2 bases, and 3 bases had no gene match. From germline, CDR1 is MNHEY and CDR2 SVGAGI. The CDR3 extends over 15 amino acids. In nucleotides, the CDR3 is TGTGCCAGCAGTTACACAGGGGGGTATAATGAAAAACTGTTTTTT. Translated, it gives CASSYTGGYNEKLFF.

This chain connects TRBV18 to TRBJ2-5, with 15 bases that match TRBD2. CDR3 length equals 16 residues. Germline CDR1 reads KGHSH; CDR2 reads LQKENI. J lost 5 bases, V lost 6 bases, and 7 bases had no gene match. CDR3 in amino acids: CASSPRTSGGAETQYF. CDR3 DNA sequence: TGTGCCAGCTCTCCTCGGACTAGCGGGGGGGCCGAGACCCAGTACTTC.

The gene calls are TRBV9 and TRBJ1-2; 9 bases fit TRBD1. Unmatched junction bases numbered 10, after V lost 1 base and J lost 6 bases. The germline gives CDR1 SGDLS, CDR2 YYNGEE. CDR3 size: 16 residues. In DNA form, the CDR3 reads TGTGCCAGCAGCGTAAGTGGAGGACAGGGGAAGGATGGCTACACCTTC. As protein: CASSVSGGQGKDGYTF.

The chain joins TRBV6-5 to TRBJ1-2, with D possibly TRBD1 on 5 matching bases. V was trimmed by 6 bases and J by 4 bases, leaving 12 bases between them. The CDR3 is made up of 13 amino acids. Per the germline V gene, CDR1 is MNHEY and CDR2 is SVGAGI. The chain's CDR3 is CASRPTDLYGYTF. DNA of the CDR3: TGTGCCAGCAGGCCGACAGACCTCTATGGCTACACCTTC.

The CDR3 spells CASSLGGDEKLFF. The CDR3 bases are TGTGCCAGCAGTTTAGGAGGTGATGAAAAACTGTTTTTT. V usage is TRBV28 and J usage is TRBJ1-4; D gene ambiguous. CDR1 and CDR2 (germline): MDHEN, SYDVKM. The CDR3 contains 13 residues. V was trimmed by 2 bases and J by 6 bases, leaving 7 bases between them. Combining the CDR3 with reference TRBV28 and TRBJ1-4 gives the whole variable domain DVKVTQSSRYLVKRTGEKVFLECVQDMDHENMFWYRQDPGLGLRLIYFSYDVKMKEKGDIPEGYSVSREKKERFSLILESASTNQTSMYLCASSLGGDEKLFFGSGTQLSVL.

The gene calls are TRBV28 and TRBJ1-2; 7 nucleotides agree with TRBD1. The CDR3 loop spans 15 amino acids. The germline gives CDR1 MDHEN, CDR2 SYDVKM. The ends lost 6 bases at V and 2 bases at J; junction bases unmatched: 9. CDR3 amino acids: CASRLQGPLNYGYTF. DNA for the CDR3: TGTGCCAGCAGGCTACAGGGGCCGCTGAACTATGGCTACACCTTC.

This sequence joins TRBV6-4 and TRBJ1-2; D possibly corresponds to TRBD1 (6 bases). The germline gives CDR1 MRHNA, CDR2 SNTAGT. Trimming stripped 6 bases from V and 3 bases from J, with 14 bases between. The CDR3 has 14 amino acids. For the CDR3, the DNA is TGTGCCAGCAGGGAACAGGGTGTGGACTATGGCTACACCTTC. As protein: CASREQGVDYGYTF.

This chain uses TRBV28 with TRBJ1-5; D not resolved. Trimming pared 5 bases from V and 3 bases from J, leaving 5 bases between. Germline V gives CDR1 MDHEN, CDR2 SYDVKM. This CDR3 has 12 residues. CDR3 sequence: CASSIINQPQHF. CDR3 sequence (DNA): TGTGCCAGCAGTATTATCAATCAGCCCCAGCATTTT.